This is a list of T cell receptor beta chains from one sample in a study of T cell responses to AZD1222 COVID-19 vaccine. The assay was immunoSEQ multiplex PCR, and TCRdb's table has in-frame clones only and misses some. The sample contains some 200,000 clones, almost 95% of which appear only once. The sample here was peripheral blood, taken on day 0 of AZD1222 vaccination. The source is an adult in good health. Each CDR3 is given with its conserved first and last residue. A D gene is named only where the DNA matches it firmly. A clone size is listed for some rows: how often the clone was seen (once, few, many), or a class if it is expanded.

v_gene: TRBV5-1
d_gene: TRBD2
j_gene: TRBJ2-7
abundance: once
CDR3aa: CASRAGDNYEQYF
CDR3nt: TGCGCCAGCAGGGCGGGAGATAATTACGAGCAGTACTTC

v_gene: TRBV27
d_gene: .
j_gene: TRBJ1-5
abundance: .
CDR3aa: CASKGPFSNQPQHF
CDR3nt: TGTGCCAGCAAAGGACCCTTTAGCAATCAGCCCCAGCATTTT

v_gene: TRBV19
d_gene: .
j_gene: TRBJ1-1
abundance: few
CDR3aa: CASSIDWRGVTEAFF
CDR3nt: TGTGCCAGTAGTATAGATTGGCGGGGGGTCACTGAAGCTTTCTTT

v_gene: TRBV3-1/TRBV3-2
d_gene: TRBD2
j_gene: TRBJ2-5
abundance: .
CDR3aa: CASSLTSGGYQETQYF
CDR3nt: TGTGCCAGCAGCCTTACTAGCGGGGGGTACCAAGAGACCCAGTACTTC

v_gene: TRBV7-3
d_gene: TRBD1
j_gene: TRBJ2-1
abundance: .
CDR3aa: CASSPNGQGAYNEQFF
CDR3nt: TGTGCCAGCAGCCCGAACGGACAGGGTGCCTACAATGAGCAGTTCTTC

v_gene: TRBV3-1/TRBV3-2
d_gene: TRBD1
j_gene: TRBJ1-1
abundance: .
CDR3aa: CASSPGTGGTEAFF
CDR3nt: TGTGCCAGCAGCCCCGGGACAGGGGGTACTGAAGCTTTCTTT

v_gene: TRBV30
d_gene: TRBD2
j_gene: TRBJ2-7
abundance: .
CDR3aa: CAWRGSRLAGGGSEQYF
CDR3nt: TGTGCCTGGAGGGGATCCCGACTAGCGGGAGGGGGTAGCGAGCAGTACTTC

v_gene: TRBV9
d_gene: .
j_gene: TRBJ2-1
abundance: .
CDR3aa: CASSVGRAYNEQFF
CDR3nt: TGTGCCAGCAGCGTGGGCCGAGCCTACAATGAGCAGTTCTTC

v_gene: TRBV9
d_gene: .
j_gene: TRBJ1-6
abundance: .
CDR3aa: CASSVGTLNNSPPHF
CDR3nt: TGTGCCAGCAGCGTAGGTACACTTAATAATTCACCCCCCCACTTT

v_gene: TRBV12-3/TRBV12-4
d_gene: .
j_gene: TRBJ1-1
abundance: once
CDR3aa: CASRGLGEAFF
CDR3nt: TGTGCCAGTCGGGGATTAGGGGAAGCTTTCTTT

v_gene: TRBV6-5
d_gene: .
j_gene: TRBJ2-6
abundance: .
CDR3aa: CASSLQGAGANVLTF
CDR3nt: TGTGCCAGCAGTCTACAGGGAGCCGGGGCCAACGTCCTGACTTTC

v_gene: TRBV4-1
d_gene: .
j_gene: TRBJ1-5
abundance: .
CDR3aa: CASSQQGTNQPQHF
CDR3nt: TGCGCCAGCAGCCAGCAAGGTACAAATCAGCCCCAGCATTTT

v_gene: TRBV24-1
d_gene: TRBD1
j_gene: TRBJ1-5
abundance: .
CDR3aa: CATSDTRDRGQPQHF
CDR3nt: TGTGCCACCAGTGATACCCGGGACAGAGGGCAGCCCCAGCATTTT

v_gene: TRBV29-1
d_gene: TRBD1
j_gene: TRBJ2-3
abundance: .
CDR3aa: CSVLRDRSTDTQYF
CDR3nt: TGCAGCGTTCTCCGGGACAGAAGCACAGATACGCAGTATTTT

v_gene: TRBV28
d_gene: TRBD1
j_gene: TRBJ1-2
abundance: .
CDR3aa: CASQTTIEGARGYTF
CDR3nt: TGTGCCAGCCAAACAACAATCGAGGGGGCACGGGGCTACACCTTC

v_gene: TRBV18
d_gene: .
j_gene: TRBJ2-7
abundance: .
CDR3aa: CASSPGTSLDEQYF
CDR3nt: TGTGCCAGCTCCCCGGGGACGAGTTTGGACGAGCAGTACTTC

v_gene: TRBV5-1
d_gene: .
j_gene: TRBJ1-1
abundance: .
CDR3aa: CASRLQENTEAFF
CDR3nt: TGCGCCAGCAGGTTACAGGAGAACACTGAAGCTTTCTTT

v_gene: TRBV4-1
d_gene: TRBD1
j_gene: TRBJ1-1
abundance: .
CDR3aa: CASRILDRMSTEAFF
CDR3nt: TGCGCCAGCAGAATCTTGGACAGGATGAGCACTGAAGCTTTCTTT

v_gene: TRBV7-3
d_gene: .
j_gene: TRBJ1-6
abundance: .
CDR3aa: CASSSGTGLTSPLHF
CDR3nt: TGTGCCAGCAGTTCCGGGACGGGCCTCACTTCACCCCTCCACTTT

v_gene: TRBV27
d_gene: .
j_gene: TRBJ1-1
abundance: .
CDR3aa: CASSAPSTEAFF
CDR3nt: TGTGCCAGCAGTGCCCCTTCCACTGAAGCTTTCTTT

v_gene: TRBV18
d_gene: .
j_gene: TRBJ1-5
abundance: .
CDR3aa: CASSPGELYSNQPQHF
CDR3nt: TGTGCCAGCTCTCCAGGGGAGCTTTATAGCAATCAGCCCCAGCATTTT

v_gene: TRBV11-2
d_gene: .
j_gene: TRBJ2-3
abundance: .
CDR3aa: CASSLDPGSSTDTQYF
CDR3nt: TGTGCCAGCAGCTTAGACCCCGGGAGCAGCACAGATACGCAGTATTTT

v_gene: TRBV18
d_gene: .
j_gene: TRBJ2-7
abundance: .
CDR3aa: CASSPPPGMGEQYF
CDR3nt: TGTGCCAGCTCACCACCGCCGGGGATGGGCGAGCAGTACTTC

v_gene: TRBV29-1
d_gene: TRBD1
j_gene: TRBJ2-1
abundance: .
CDR3aa: CSVRDSYNEQFF
CDR3nt: TGCAGCGTCCGGGACAGCTACAATGAGCAGTTCTTC

v_gene: TRBV12-3/TRBV12-4
d_gene: .
j_gene: TRBJ1-5
abundance: .
CDR3aa: CASSLGQPQHF
CDR3nt: TGTGCCAGCAGTTTGGGGCAGCCCCAGCATTTT

v_gene: TRBV12-3/TRBV12-4
d_gene: .
j_gene: TRBJ1-5
abundance: .
CDR3aa: CASSLGVQPQHF
CDR3nt: TGTGCCAGCAGTTTGGGGGTCCAGCCCCAGCATTTT

v_gene: TRBV29-1
d_gene: .
j_gene: TRBJ2-7
abundance: .
CDR3aa: CSVFRGRQYF
CDR3nt: TGCAGCGTATTCAGGGGCCGGCAGTACTTC

v_gene: TRBV20-1
d_gene: TRBD1
j_gene: TRBJ1-5
abundance: once
CDR3aa: CSASGQGVGSGNQPQHF
CDR3nt: TGCAGTGCTAGTGGTCAGGGGGTTGGCTCAGGCAATCAGCCCCAGCATTTT

v_gene: TRBV5-6
d_gene: .
j_gene: TRBJ2-5
abundance: .
CDR3aa: CASSLLRAETQYF
CDR3nt: TGTGCCAGCAGCTTACTGAGGGCAGAGACCCAGTACTTC

v_gene: TRBV7-9
d_gene: TRBD1
j_gene: TRBJ1-3
abundance: .
CDR3aa: CASRAGTGAGNTIYF
CDR3nt: TGTGCCAGCAGAGCTGGGACAGGGGCTGGAAACACCATATATTTT

v_gene: TRBV30
d_gene: .
j_gene: TRBJ1-5
abundance: .
CDR3aa: CAWSVRGGNQPQHF
CDR3nt: TGTGCCTGGAGTGTACGCGGGGGAAATCAGCCCCAGCATTTT

v_gene: TRBV7-9
d_gene: .
j_gene: TRBJ1-6
abundance: .
CDR3aa: CASSLAGDYNSPLHF
CDR3nt: TGTGCCAGCAGCTTAGCGGGGGACTATAATTCACCCCTCCACTTT

v_gene: TRBV4-2
d_gene: TRBD2
j_gene: TRBJ2-3
abundance: .
CDR3aa: CASSLGLAGVDGTDTQYF
CDR3nt: TGTGCCAGCAGCCTGGGACTAGCGGGAGTAGACGGCACAGATACGCAGTATTTT

v_gene: TRBV7-9
d_gene: .
j_gene: TRBJ1-3
abundance: .
CDR3aa: CASSGTGTENTIYF
CDR3nt: TGTGCCAGCAGCGGAACCGGGACGGAAAACACCATATATTTT

v_gene: TRBV4-2
d_gene: TRBD2
j_gene: TRBJ2-1
abundance: .
CDR3aa: CASSQDRPAGGLYEQFF
CDR3nt: TGTGCCAGCAGCCAAGATCGCCCAGCGGGAGGGCTATATGAGCAGTTCTTC

v_gene: TRBV28
d_gene: TRBD1
j_gene: TRBJ1-2
abundance: .
CDR3aa: CASSQTQGAWSYTF
CDR3nt: TGTGCCAGCAGCCAAACACAGGGGGCTTGGAGCTACACCTTC

v_gene: TRBV19
d_gene: .
j_gene: TRBJ2-3
abundance: .
CDR3aa: CASSIVGGRAVDTQYF
CDR3nt: TGTGCCAGTAGTATAGTAGGGGGGAGGGCCGTAGATACGCAGTATTTT

v_gene: TRBV7-2
d_gene: .
j_gene: TRBJ1-5
abundance: .
CDR3aa: CASSLGGLYNQPQHF
CDR3nt: TGTGCCAGCAGCTTAGGAGGTCTGTACAATCAGCCCCAGCATTTT

v_gene: TRBV6-1
d_gene: TRBD1
j_gene: TRBJ2-1
abundance: .
CDR3aa: CASSAGTGGSYNEQFF
CDR3nt: TGTGCCAGCAGTGCCGGGACAGGGGGTTCCTACAATGAGCAGTTCTTC

v_gene: TRBV20-1
d_gene: .
j_gene: TRBJ2-1
abundance: .
CDR3aa: CSASDYSEQFF
CDR3nt: TGCAGTGCTAGTGACTATAGTGAGCAGTTCTTC